This T cell receptor beta chain was identified in a study of shared T cell receptors in the human thymus (dated by TCRdb to about 2021). Study-level background: The study examined how self-reactive, shared T-cell receptor alpha chains are generated in the human thymus.

The method was the immunoSEQ multiplex PCR assay. TCRdb retrieved this table from immuneACCESS and kept in-frame rearrangements only. Not all clones are present; in checked studies, unresolved V genes account for under half, and no reason is known for the remainder. This sample comprises 450,000 to 650,000 clones, approximately 80% of them detected only once. Together, the top ten hold about 0.014% of the sample. In regard to this clone: Its antigen target is currently unknown. No base quality information exists; no much larger clone differs at one position.

These data were also filed under a second study, of human thymus T cells. As described in the second report: The donors were immunologically healthy infants in Finland who had open corrective cardiac surgery for congenital heart defects. Thymus tissue was obtained as surgical resects removed during corrective cardiac surgery. Biased V and J gene segment usage appeared to be present in both thymic and peripheral blood repertoires. The related research found that thymic TCR repertoires overlapped highly between unrelated individuals. The study used eight infant thymus samples plus four related peripheral blood samples to characterize TCR alpha and beta repertoires. Donor ages ranging from roughly 7 to 250 days were recorded, and roughly six male and a couple of female infants were included in the cohort. Thymocytes were freed from the tissue by mechanical means and kept at -70 degrees C as pellets of about 8.5-34 million cells. Genomic DNA was extracted from frozen cell pellets with a QIAsymphony instrument. TCRB and TCRAD loci were amplified from a standardized quantity of quality-controlled genomic DNA using the immunoSEQ multiplex PCR assay. The amplicons covered the V(D)J region and were long enough to include the CDR3 and to identify the V and J genes. The commercial immunoSEQ service was used to sequence amplicons on an Illumina platform. Primer bias and sequencing errors were corrected using previously described methods, and TCRAD and TCRB definitions followed the IMGT database. immunoSEQ Analyzer 3.0 and VDJTools were used for repertoire analysis, which covered basic statistics, V/J segment usage, diversity estimates, rarefaction and pairwise overlap. To estimate diversity, the Chao1, ChaoE, Efron-Thisted, Shannon and inverse Simpson indices were applied, and diversity was also estimated on datasets down-sampled to the smallest sample. Repertoire overlap was determined by strict matching of CDR3 nucleotide sequence, V gene and J gene, and Jaccard-based multidimensional scaling clustering was applied. Thymus samples yielded on average roughly 800,000 unique TCRB clonotypes, compared with about 80,000 from blood samples.

This TCR came from a boy in the first two years of life with a congenital heart defect. Donor details come from another sample of the same person, matched by shared clones. Source material: thymocytes.

The CDR3 protein: CASPFRGVPNYGYTF. The nucleotide sequence is TGTGCCAGCCCGTTCAGGGGAGTCCCTAACTATGGCTACACCTTC. This chain joins TRBV2 to TRBJ1-2; 6 matching bases give a weak D call of TRBD1. V loses 8 bases, J loses 0 bases, and the germline ends lie 16 bases apart. Per the germline V gene, SNHLY is the CDR1 and FYNNEI is the CDR2. Taken from cysteine to phenylalanine, the CDR3 has 15 residues. Only CDR3 DNA is held: 45 bases, read in frame from base 1.